One TCR beta chain is described in this entry. Profiling relied on immunoSEQ multiplex PCR, and the TCRdb table lists in-frame clones only, not all of them. The sample has about 100,000 clones; around 90% are singletons. The data stem from a study of T cell changes during pregnancy in multiple sclerosis. Germline-derived CDR1 and CDR2 are MNHNY and SVGAGI (reference sequence). Trimming removed 2 bases from V and 6 bases from J, with 13 bases in between. The CDR3 length is 14 residues. The specimen comprised peripheral blood, sampled in the third trimester of pregnancy. This chain uses TRBV6-6 with TRBJ1-2; TRBD1 is a possible D gene (5 bases). This receptor was identified in a female donor in good health, enrolled as a control in a pregnancy study. CDR3 in amino acids: CASSYEGTRHGYTF. CDR3 nucleotide sequence: TGTGCCAGCAGTTACGAGGGGACTCGGCATGGCTACACCTTC.